This entry lists 3 T cell receptor beta chains sequenced from one sample in a study of cytomegalovirus exposure and HLA in healthy donors. PCR was performed using 60 Vbeta and 13 Jbeta primers. Assay used: immunoSEQ multiplex PCR; TCRdb lists only in-frame clones, some missing. The repertoire holds about 200,000 clones, more than 80% seen once, with 2.9% in the top ten. What was sequenced was PBMCs. Source of these receptors: a young man in good health and CMV-seronegative.

This clone came up once. The chain is built from TRBV2 and TRBJ2-1, with 14 bases matching TRBD2. The CDR3 is 17 amino acids. J gave up 5 bases and V 4 bases, and 7 bases lay outside the gene matches. The V gene's germline CDR1 is SNHLY and CDR2 FYNNEI. The DNA of the CDR3 is TGTGCCAGCAGTGGACGACTAGCGGGGGGGAGAAACAATGAGCAGTTCTTC. Translation gives CASSGRLAGGRNNEQFF.

As for this clone: At one boundary the junction diverges from the germline segment, which might be a read error. The chain employs TRBV6-1 and TRBJ2-6; tentatively, D is TRBD1 (6 bases). This CDR3 has 16 residues. Germline values: CDR1 MNHNS, CDR2 SASEGT. The CDR3 is CASSELVTLGASVLTF. The CDR3 nucleotides are TGTGCCAGCAGTGAACTAGTTACTCTGGGGGCCAGCGTCCTGACTTTC.

The chain links TRBV5-1 to TRBJ2-5; D perhaps matches TRBD2 (5 bases). From germline, CDR1 is SGHRS and CDR2 YFSETQ. The CDR3 is 14 amino acids. V was clipped by 2 bases and J by 5 bases, with 13 bases between them. This CDR3 is CASSFRGIGETQYF. In nucleotides, the CDR3 is TGCGCCAGCAGCTTCCGAGGGATTGGGGAGACCCAGTACTTC.